The T cell receptor beta chain described here comes from a study of T cells in Graves' hyperthyroidism and ophthalmopathy. Researchers took RNA transcripts and amplified the TCR beta CDR3 regions from them. Using the HTBI primer set, a first-round RT-PCR was run on the TCR CDR3. MiXCR, applied by TCRdb to the multiplex PCR reads, yields one record per CDR3 protein. The sample includes about 540,000 distinct CDR3 sequences, around 42% of them seen just once. There are a few counts of this clonotype. Per the germline V gene, CDR1 is KGHDR and CDR2 is SFDVKD. The CDR3 is 15 amino acids. Trimming cost V 4 bases and J 5 bases, with 15 bases left between them. Graves' hyperthyroidism showing no ophthalmopathy progression within 18 months was considered stable. Exclusion criteria comprised uncontrolled infection, other autoimmune disease, pregnancy or lactation. The diagnostic basis comprised clinical symptoms, serum thyroxine and TRAb, thyroid ultrasound and orbital computed tomography.

The TCR comes from a woman between 18 and 30 years old with Graves' hyperthyroidism. Material for sequencing was peripheral blood or thyroid tissue (not recorded which). The chain uses TRBV24-1 and TRBJ2-3; perhaps TRBD2 as D (6 bases). The DNA for the CDR3 is TGTGCCACCAGTGACGTGGGAGGTGCAAGAGATACGCAGTATTTT. As protein: CATSDVGGARDTQYF.